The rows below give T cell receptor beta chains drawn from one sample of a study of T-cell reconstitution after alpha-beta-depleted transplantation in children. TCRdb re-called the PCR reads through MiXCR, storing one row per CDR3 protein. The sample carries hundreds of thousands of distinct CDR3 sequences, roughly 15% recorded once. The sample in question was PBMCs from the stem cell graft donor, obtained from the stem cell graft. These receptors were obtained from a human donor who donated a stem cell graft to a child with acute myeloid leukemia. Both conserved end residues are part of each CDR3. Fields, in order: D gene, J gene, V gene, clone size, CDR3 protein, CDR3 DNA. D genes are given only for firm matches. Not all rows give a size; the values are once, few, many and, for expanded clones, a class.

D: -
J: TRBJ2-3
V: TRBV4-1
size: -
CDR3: CASSPGLHTTDTQYF
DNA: TGCGCCAGCAGCCCAGGTTTACATACCACAGATACGCAGTATTTT

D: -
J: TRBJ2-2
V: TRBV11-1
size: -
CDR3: CASSADGLVGPELFF
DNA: TGTGCCAGCAGCGCCGACGGGCTAGTTGGCCCGGAGCTGTTTTTT

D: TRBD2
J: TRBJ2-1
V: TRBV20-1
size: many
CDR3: CSAPLTAGGYNEQFF
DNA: TGCAGTGCTCCCTTGACCGCGGGGGGGTACAATGAGCAGTTCTTC

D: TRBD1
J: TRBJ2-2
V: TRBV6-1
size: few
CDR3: CASSDWTGVRTGELFF
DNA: TGTGCCAGCAGTGACTGGACAGGGGTGCGGACCGGGGAGCTGTTTTTT

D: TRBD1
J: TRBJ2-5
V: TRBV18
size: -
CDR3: CASSQLTGTGIQETQYF
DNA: TGTGCCAGCTCACAACTTACCGGGACAGGGATCCAAGAGACCCAGTACTTC

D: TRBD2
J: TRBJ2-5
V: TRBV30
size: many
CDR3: CAWSVTSGGRTQYF
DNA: TGTGCCTGGAGTGTGACTAGCGGGGGTAGAACCCAGTACTTC

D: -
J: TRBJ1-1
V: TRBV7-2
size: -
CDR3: CASSPRSAFGQDTEAFF
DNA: TGTGCCAGCAGCCCCAGGTCCGCTTTTGGACAAGACACTGAAGCTTTCTTT

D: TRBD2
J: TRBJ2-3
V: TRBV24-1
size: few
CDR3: CATSDRTSGTDTQYF
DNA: TGTGCCACCAGTGACCGGACTAGCGGCACAGATACGCAGTATTTT

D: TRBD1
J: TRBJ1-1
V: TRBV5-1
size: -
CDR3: CASSPAIPGQKEAFF
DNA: TGCGCCAGCAGCCCGGCCATACCGGGACAGAAAGAGGCTTTCTTT

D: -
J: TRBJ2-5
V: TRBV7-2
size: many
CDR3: CASSLAADRVETQYF
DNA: TGTGCCAGCAGCCTAGCGGCTGACAGGGTGGAGACCCAGTACTTC

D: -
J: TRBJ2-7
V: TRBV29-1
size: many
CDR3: CSARTGRTSSYEQYF
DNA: TGCAGCGCCCGGACAGGGCGGACTAGCTCCTACGAGCAGTACTTC

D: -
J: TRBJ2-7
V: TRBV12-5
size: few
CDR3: CASGSRASYEQYF
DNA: TGTGCTAGTGGTTCCCGGGCCTCCTACGAGCAGTACTTC

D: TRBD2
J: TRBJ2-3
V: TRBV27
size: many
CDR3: CASSFEALAGGPEADTQYF
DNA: TGTGCCAGCAGTTTTGAGGCGCTAGCGGGGGGTCCAGAGGCAGATACGCAGTATTTT

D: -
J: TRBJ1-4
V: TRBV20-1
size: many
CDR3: CSATHRVANEKLFF
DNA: TGCAGTGCTACTCACAGGGTAGCTAATGAAAAACTGTTTTTT

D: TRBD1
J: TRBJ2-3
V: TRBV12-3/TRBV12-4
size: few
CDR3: CASSSTGGEEDTQYF
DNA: TGTGCCAGCAGTTCGACAGGGGGAGAGGAAGATACGCAGTATTTT

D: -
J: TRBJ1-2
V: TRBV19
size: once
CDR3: CAMAPRPGRTSNYGYTF
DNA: TGTGCCATGGCCCCAAGGCCGGGACGGACGTCTAACTATGGCTACACCTTC

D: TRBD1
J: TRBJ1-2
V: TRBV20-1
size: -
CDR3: CSARDRGRADYGYTF
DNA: TGCAGTGCTAGAGATAGGGGGCGCGCGGACTATGGCTACACCTTC

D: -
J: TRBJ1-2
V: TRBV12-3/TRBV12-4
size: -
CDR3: CASSFGEAYGYTF
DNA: TGTGCCAGCAGTTTCGGAGAAGCCTATGGCTACACCTTC

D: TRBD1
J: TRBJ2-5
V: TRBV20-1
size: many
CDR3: CSAIRQGERETQYF
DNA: TGCAGTGCAATCCGACAGGGCGAGCGAGAGACCCAGTACTTC

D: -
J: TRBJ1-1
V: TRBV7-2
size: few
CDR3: CASSFASRALNTEAFF
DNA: TGTGCCAGCAGCTTCGCATCCAGGGCCCTGAACACTGAAGCTTTCTTT

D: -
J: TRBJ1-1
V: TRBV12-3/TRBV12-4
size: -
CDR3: CASNRLGMNTEAFF
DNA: TGTGCCAGCAATCGCCTGGGCATGAACACTGAAGCTTTCTTT

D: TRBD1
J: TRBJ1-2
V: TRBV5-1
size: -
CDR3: CASSGTEYGYTF
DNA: TGCGCCAGCAGCGGGACAGAATATGGCTACACCTTC

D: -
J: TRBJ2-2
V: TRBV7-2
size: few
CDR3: CASSLAGGPNTGELFF
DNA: TGTGCCAGCAGCTTAGCGGGGGGACCGAACACCGGGGAGCTGTTTTTT